The source of this T cell receptor (beta chain) is a study of beta chain features in type 1 diabetes. Across the study: Sorted cells numbering some 110,000,000 were examined across all samples.

Of the isolated RNA, all was reverse transcribed, and so the sequenced material was expressed TCRB transcripts. The table came from immunoSEQ multiplex PCR; TCRdb's copy has only in-frame clones and leaves some out. The profile shows about half a million clones, over 10% of them singletons. This clone occurred a few times. Its antigen is currently unknown. V was pared by 6 bases and J by 1 base, with 12 bases between. The CDR3 consists of 14 residues. CDR1 is SNHLY, CDR2 FYNNEI, per germline. Donors underwent one heparinised blood draw, about 110 mL on average. Staining for CD45RO/CCR7/CD25/CD127/CD95/CD27 allowed sorting of CD4+ naive, central memory, regulatory and stem cell-like memory cells. The study's findings and limits: No resolution was reached here on whether HLA type influences TCRB rearrangement.

Sequencing was done on a sample of naive CD4+ T cells from blood. The chain has TRBV2 and TRBJ2-5; D unresolved. This receptor was obtained from a woman aged 18-29 years in good health. The CDR3 DNA reads TGTGCCAGCAGCGCTCACAGCCTCCAAGAGACCCAGTACTTC. Translating gives CASSAHSLQETQYF.